Within the sample, the clone carrying this TCR beta chain is medium-sized. Its antigen is unidentified. CDR3 size: 16 residues. The ends were cut back, 3 bases at V and 0 bases at J, with 15 bases in the middle. Germline V gives CDR1 LNHDA, CDR2 SQIVND (reference sequence). In the case of about five patients, the CD4+ cells were sorted into CD25+CD127- cells. RNA extraction and reverse transcription yielded cDNA as sequencing template. Only in-frame clones appear in the TCRdb table, and some are missing; sequencing was by immunoSEQ multiplex PCR. Among about 20,000 clones listed, around 62% were seen once. These data originate in a study of CD8+ T cells in alopecia areata. Notes on the study in general: Among the cells sequenced in scalp samples are also the resident alphabeta T cells of normal skin. Scalp lesions, especially in alopecia totalis/universalis, had higher clonality than normal scalp. Between patients, shared TCR sequences were less clear than in mice. This was possibly due in part to HLA diversity in the patient population.

V is TRBV19 and J is TRBJ2-7; D possibly uses TRBD1 or TRBD2 (5 bases each). The sequenced sample consisted of CD4+ Tregs sorted from blood. The sequence came from a human donor with alopecia areata. As DNA, the CDR3 is TGTGCCAGTAGTATCTCCGGGGACGGCTTCTCCTACGAGCAGTACTTC. Protein: CASSISGDGFSYEQYF.